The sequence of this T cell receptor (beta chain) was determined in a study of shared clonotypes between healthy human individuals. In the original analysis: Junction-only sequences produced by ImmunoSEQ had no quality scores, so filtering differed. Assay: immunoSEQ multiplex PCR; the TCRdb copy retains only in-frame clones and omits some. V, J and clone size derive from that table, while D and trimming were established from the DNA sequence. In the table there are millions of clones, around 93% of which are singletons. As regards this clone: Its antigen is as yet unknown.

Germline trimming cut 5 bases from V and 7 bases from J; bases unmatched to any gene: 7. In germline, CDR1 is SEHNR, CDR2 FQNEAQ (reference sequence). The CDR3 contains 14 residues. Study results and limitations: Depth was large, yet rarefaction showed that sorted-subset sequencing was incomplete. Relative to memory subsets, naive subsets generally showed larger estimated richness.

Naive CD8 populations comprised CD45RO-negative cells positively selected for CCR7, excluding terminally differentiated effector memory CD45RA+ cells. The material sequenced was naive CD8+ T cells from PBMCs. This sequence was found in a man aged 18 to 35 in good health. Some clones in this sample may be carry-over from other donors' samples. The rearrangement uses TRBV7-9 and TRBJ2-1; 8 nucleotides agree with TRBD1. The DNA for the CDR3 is TGTGCCAGCAGCCTCGAGAACAGGGGGAATGAGCAGTTCTTC. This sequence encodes CASSLENRGNEQFF.